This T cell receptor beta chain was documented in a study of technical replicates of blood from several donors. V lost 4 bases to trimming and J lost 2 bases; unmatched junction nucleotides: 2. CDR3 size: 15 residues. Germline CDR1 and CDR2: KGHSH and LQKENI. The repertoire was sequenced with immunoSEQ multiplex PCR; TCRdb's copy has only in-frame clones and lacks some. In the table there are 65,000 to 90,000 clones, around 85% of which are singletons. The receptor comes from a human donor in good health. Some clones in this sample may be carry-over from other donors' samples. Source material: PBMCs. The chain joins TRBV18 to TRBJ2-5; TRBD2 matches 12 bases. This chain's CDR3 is CASSRTSGTQETQYF. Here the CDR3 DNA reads TGTGCCAGCTCACGGACTAGCGGGACTCAAGAGACCCAGTACTTC.